The 4 T cell receptor beta chains reported below all come from one sample, sequenced in a study of blood T cell repertoires in COVID-19. The method was immunoSEQ multiplex PCR; TCRdb's version includes in-frame clones alone and lacks a portion of them. The sample lists about 240,000 clones, around 83% occurring once. The material sequenced was peripheral blood. The receptors here all came from a woman between 55 and 75 years old with active or convalescent COVID-19.

This chain uses TRBV11-2 with TRBJ1-5; D is uncertain. This CDR3 has 12 amino acids. CDR1 and CDR2 from the germline V gene are SGHAT and FQNNGV. Trimming removed 8 bases at V and 6 bases at J, with 11 bases between. The CDR3 sequence is CASSQDGQPQHF. CDR3 in DNA: TGTGCCAGCTCCCAGGATGGTCAGCCCCAGCATTTT.

J is TRBJ1-2 and V is TRBV7-9; 8 positions match TRBD1. V lost 6 bases and J lost 3; bases outside the gene matches: 9. Germline V gives CDR1 SEHNR, CDR2 FQNEAQ (reference sequence). The CDR3 consists of 15 residues. In DNA, the CDR3 is TGTGCCAGCAGTTCAGCTCAGGGGGCAGACTATGGCTACACCTTC. Translation: CASSSAQGADYGYTF. Using reference TRBV7-9 and TRBJ1-2 for the parts outside the CDR3, the full variable domain is DTGVSQNPRHKITKRGQNVTFRCDPISEHNRLYWYRQTLGQGPEFLTYFQNEAQLEKSRLLSDRFSAERPKGSFSTLEIQRTEQGDSAMYLCASSSAQGADYGYTFGSGTRLTVV.

The rearrangement joins TRBV5-1 to TRBJ2-5; 7 positions match TRBD1. This CDR3 is built from 16 residues. Germline assignment: CDR1 SGHRS and CDR2 YFSETQ. V shed 4 bases and J 0 bases; nucleotides not matched to a gene: 9. The CDR3 coding sequence is TGCGCCAGCAGCCTGGGAGTTGGGACAGACCAAGAGACCCAGTACTTC. Its translation is CASSLGVGTDQETQYF.

This clone was observed a few times. The V call is TRBV18, the J call TRBJ1-1; maybe TRBD1 (5 bases). In germline, CDR1 is KGHSH, CDR2 LQKENI. Trimming removed 3 bases from V and 5 bases from J, with 13 bases in between. The CDR3 covers 14 residues. CDR3 residues: CASSPVREGTEAFF. The CDR3 DNA reads as TGTGCCAGCTCACCCGTTAGGGAGGGGACTGAAGCTTTCTTT.